The 27 T cell receptor beta chains listed next were all sequenced from one sample in a study of OX40 agonist ivuxolimab in advanced cancers. The method was immunoSEQ multiplex PCR; TCRdb's version includes in-frame clones alone and lacks a portion of them. The sample includes 50,000 to 75,000 clones, 75% to 90% of them seen just once. The sequenced sample was CD4+ or CD8+ T cells sorted from blood, obtained in a trial of the OX40 agonist ivuxolimab. The receptors derive from an adult with an advanced solid tumor such as melanoma, head and neck, liver or kidney cancer.

V is TRBV6-1 and J is TRBJ2-5; perhaps TRBD2 as D (6 bases). Looked up from germline, CDR1 is MNHNS and CDR2 is SASEGT. The V end was cut by 7 bases, the J end by 0 bases, with 12 bases between. The length of the CDR3 is 14 residues. The CDR3 nucleotides are TGTGCCAGCACCCGGGGGAGGAACCAAGAGACCCAGTACTTC. This codes for CASTRGRNQETQYF.

CDR3 protein: CATSRGAGGKETQYF. In nucleotides, the CDR3 is TGTGCCACCAGCAGAGGCGCAGGGGGCAAGGAGACCCAGTACTTC. The V and J genes are TRBV15 and TRBJ2-5; 8 positions agree with TRBD1. The CDR3 is made up of 15 amino acids. Germline values: CDR1 LNHNV, CDR2 YYDKDF (reference sequence). V shed 1 base, J shed 5 bases, and the junction held 6 bases outside the gene matches.

J is TRBJ2-5 and V is TRBV18; no clear D. This CDR3 has 14 amino acids. From germline, CDR1 is KGHSH and CDR2 LQKENI. The ends were cut back, 6 bases at V and 1 base at J, with 12 bases in the middle. Here the CDR3 reads CASSPPSAQETQYF. CDR3 bases: TGTGCCAGCTCCCCCCCCTCGGCCCAAGAGACCCAGTACTTC.

The rearrangement links TRBV5-1 to TRBJ1-4; D gene ambiguous. The CDR3 has 14 residues. Trimming removed 0 bases from V and 4 bases from J, with 7 bases in between. Germline V gives CDR1 SGHRS, CDR2 YFSETQ. CDR3 sequence reads: CASSLEQSNEKLFF. The CDR3 DNA reads TGCGCCAGCAGCTTGGAACAGAGTAATGAAAAACTGTTTTTT.

This clone occurred once. CDR3 residues: CASSEVQAAFF. In DNA form, the CDR3 reads TGTGCCAGCAGTGAAGTCCAGGCGGCTTTCTTT. This chain joins TRBV2 and TRBJ1-1; D ambiguous. V gave up 1 base and J gave up 11 bases, with 8 bases separating them. The CDR3 loop spans 11 amino acids. Germline CDR1 reads SNHLY; CDR2 reads FYNNEI.

This clone was seen more than once but under ten times. The chain combines TRBV6-5 with TRBJ2-7; 10 bases match TRBD1. J gave up 4 bases and V 5 bases, and 8 bases lay outside the gene matches. In germline, CDR1 is MNHEY, CDR2 SVGAGI. The CDR3 totals 15 residues. The CDR3 is CASSAPGQGSYEQYF. CDR3 nucleotide sequence: TGTGCCAGCAGTGCCCCGGGACAGGGGTCTTACGAGCAGTACTTC.

The J gene is TRBJ1-2, the V gene TRBV11-2; 8 bases map to TRBD1. The CDR3 is 13 residues long. V shed 5 bases and J 4 bases; nucleotides not matched to a gene: 3. The V gene's germline CDR1 is SGHAT and CDR2 FQNNGV. The CDR3 is CASSPDRGYGYTF. The CDR3 DNA follows: TGTGCCAGCAGCCCCGACAGGGGCTATGGCTACACCTTC.

The gene calls are TRBV6-6 and TRBJ1-2; 8 positions match TRBD1. J was trimmed by 6 bases and V by 6 bases; bases with no gene match: 9. Germline V gives CDR1 MNHNY, CDR2 SVGAGI (reference sequence). The CDR3 sequence is 14 residues long. The DNA for the CDR3 is TGTGCCAGCAGGGACAGGGACATTGAAAATGGCTACACCTTC. Encoded protein: CASRDRDIENGYTF.

The rearrangement uses TRBV27 and TRBJ2-3; TRBD2 matches 7 bases. Germline V CDR1 and CDR2: MNHEY, SMNVEV (reference sequence). CDR3 size: 16 residues. The J segment lost 2 bases and the V segment lost 4 bases, leaving 9 bases of the junction unmatched. The chain's CDR3 is CASSSQPGLLTDTQYF. The CDR3 DNA reads TGTGCCAGCAGTTCTCAACCGGGACTACTCACAGATACGCAGTATTTT.

The V gene is TRBV7-9, the J gene TRBJ2-2; D unclear. The V end was cut by 6 bases, the J end by 0 bases, with 8 bases between. This CDR3 comprises 14 residues. Germline CDR1 is SEHNR and CDR2 is FQNEAQ (reference sequence). The CDR3 sequence: CASRTTANTGELFF. In DNA, the CDR3 is TGTGCCAGCAGAACCACAGCGAACACCGGGGAGCTGTTTTTT. The complete variable domain, with remaining parts taken from reference TRBV7-9 and TRBJ2-2, reads DTGVSQNPRHKITKRGQNVTFRCDPISEHNRLYWYRQTLGQGPEFLTYFQNEAQLEKSRLLSDRFSAERPKGSFSTLEIQRTEQGDSAMYLCASRTTANTGELFFGEGSRLTVL.

The CDR3 sequence is CASSLDGGSNTGELFF. The CDR3 DNA reads as TGTGCCAGCAGCTTAGATGGTGGCTCGAACACCGGGGAGCTGTTTTTT. The genes are TRBV7-2 and TRBJ2-2; D gene unclear. The CDR3 runs to 16 residues. Germline CDR1 SGHTA, CDR2 FQGNSA. V gave up 1 base and J gave up 0 bases, with 9 bases separating them.

On this clone itself: One end of the junction is discordant with germline, which a read error may explain. CDR3 protein: CASSRRDSQMIF. The CDR3, as DNA: TGTGCCAGCAGCCGAAGGGACAGCCAAATGATCTTC. The genes are TRBV6-5 and TRBJ1-2; 7 nucleotides line up with TRBD1. CDR1 MNHEY and CDR2 SVGAGI come from the germline V gene. This CDR3 has 12 residues.

V is TRBV21-1 and J is TRBJ2-1; TRBD2, as called in the table, went unchecked against the DNA. TRBV21-1 is an annotated pseudogene. CDR3 length: 15 residues. The CDR3 protein is CASSSSGSSYNEQFF. CDR3 DNA sequence: TGTGCCAGCAGCAGTAGCGGGAGCTCCTACAATGAGCAGTTCTTC.

This clone was observed a handful of times. The rearrangement uses TRBV28 and TRBJ1-4; D is unresolved. Trimming took 7 bases from V and 8 from J, leaving 14 bases between them. The CDR3 runs to 13 residues. From germline, CDR1 is MDHEN and CDR2 SYDVKM. As DNA, the CDR3 is TGTGCCAGCAAAGGAGCTATCGGGGAAAAACTGTTTTTT. Encoded protein: CASKGAIGEKLFF.

The sample holds one count of this clone. The V call is TRBV6-5, the J call TRBJ1-1; the D gene is possibly TRBD1 (5 bases). V lost 0 bases and J lost 10, with 18 bases in between. The length of the CDR3 is 15 residues. Germline CDR1 is MNHEY and CDR2 is SVGAGI. The CDR3 DNA follows: TGTGCCAGCAGTTACTCTCATCGGGACCTGAGCGGAGCTTTCTTT. Translation gives CASSYSHRDLSGAFF.

Of note for this clone: Other nucleotide sequences from this sample produce the same CDR3. This sequence joins TRBV2 and TRBJ2-7; D gene ambiguous. Per germline, CDR1 SNHLY and CDR2 FYNNEI. The CDR3 spans 13 residues. V was trimmed by 4 bases and J by 2 bases, leaving 9 bases between them. The CDR3 is CASSGLNPYEQYF. The CDR3 DNA reads TGTGCCAGCAGTGGGCTCAACCCCTACGAGCAGTACTTC. Drawing the rest from reference TRBV2 and TRBJ2-7, the complete variable domain is EPEVTQTPSHQVTQMGQEVILRCVPISNHLYFYWYRQILGQKVEFLVSFYNNEISEKSEIFDDQFSVERPDGSNFTLKIRSTKLEDSAMYFCASSGLNPYEQYFGPGTRLTVT.

The J gene is TRBJ1-2, the V gene TRBV6-5, with TRBD1 as a possible D gene (6 bases). There are 12 residues in the CDR3. Germline CDR1 and CDR2: MNHEY and SVGAGI. Trimming pared 5 bases from V and 11 bases from J, leaving 15 bases between. The CDR3 sequence: CASSPSTGEYTF. In DNA form, the CDR3 reads TGTGCCAGCAGTCCTTCGACAGGCGAATACACCTTC.

The chain links TRBV25-1 to TRBJ2-2; perhaps TRBD2 as D (5 bases). Trimming stripped 2 bases from V and 7 bases from J, with 11 bases between. The CDR3 sequence is 14 residues long. Looked up from germline, CDR1 is MGHDK and CDR2 is SYGVNS. CDR3 coding DNA: TGTGCCAGCAGTGAACTAGCCTCCGGCGGGGAGCTGTTTTTT. Translating gives CASSELASGGELFF.

This chain joins TRBV2 and TRBJ1-6; D is unresolved. The CDR3 loop spans 15 amino acids. Germline CDR1 reads SNHLY; CDR2 reads FYNNEI. V lost 5 bases, J lost 4 bases, and 12 bases lay in between. The DNA for the CDR3 is TGTGCCAGCAGTATGGATCGGCCATATAATTCACCCCTCCACTTT. It specifies CASSMDRPYNSPLHF. Full variable domain (rest looked up from reference TRBV2 and TRBJ1-6): EPEVTQTPSHQVTQMGQEVILRCVPISNHLYFYWYRQILGQKVEFLVSFYNNEISEKSEIFDDQFSVERPDGSNFTLKIRSTKLEDSAMYFCASSMDRPYNSPLHFGNGTRLTVT.

This chain links TRBV18 with TRBJ2-5, with D possibly TRBD2 on 7 matching bases. Germline-derived CDR1 and CDR2 are KGHSH and LQKENI. The CDR3 is 16 amino acids. Trimming took off 0 bases at V and 3 bases at J, with 14 bases between the two ends. CDR3 sequence reads: CASSPPKGEGEETQYF. For the CDR3, the DNA is TGTGCCAGCTCACCACCGAAAGGGGAGGGGGAAGAGACCCAGTACTTC.

The chain joins TRBV5-4 to TRBJ2-1, with 8 bases aligning to TRBD2. V lost 0 bases and J lost 3; bases outside the gene matches: 5. The CDR3 is 16 amino acids. Looked up from germline, CDR1 is SGHNT and CDR2 is YYREEE (reference sequence). The CDR3 loop is CASSLGTSRNYNEQFF. The CDR3 DNA sequence: TGTGCCAGCAGCTTGGGGACTAGCAGAAACTACAATGAGCAGTTCTTC.

The V call is TRBV5-4, the J call TRBJ2-3; tentatively, D is TRBD2 (6 bases). Per the germline V gene, CDR1 is SGHNT and CDR2 is YYREEE (reference sequence). Trimming pared 4 bases from V and 6 bases from J, leaving 27 bases between. CDR3 length: 18 residues. CDR3 in amino acids: CASSPSGGVFTVGDTQYF. Written as DNA, the CDR3 is TGTGCCAGCAGCCCGAGTGGCGGGGTGTTTACGGTCGGGGATACGCAGTATTTT.

The chain links TRBV15 to TRBJ2-5; 10 nucleotides match TRBD2. The CDR3 covers 16 residues. The V and J ends lost 3 bases and 2 bases, in that order; junction bases with no gene match: 6. Germline lookup yields CDR1 LNHNV and CDR2 YYDKDF (reference sequence). CDR3 nucleotides: TGTGCCACCAGCAGGGAGACTAGCGGGCGTCAAGAGACCCAGTACTTC. Its protein is CATSRETSGRQETQYF.

The chain employs TRBV19 and TRBJ2-1; a weak D match, TRBD2 (6 bases). The CDR3 has 13 residues. The germline CDR1 and CDR2 sequences are LNHDA and SQIVND (reference sequence). This CDR3 is CASGGTQYNEQFF. DNA of the CDR3: TGTGCTTCAGGAGGGACTCAATACAATGAGCAGTTCTTC. The whole variable domain, filled in from reference TRBV19 and TRBJ2-1, reads DGGITQSPKYLFRKEGQNVTLSCEQNLNHDAMYWYRQDPGQGLRLIYYSQIVNDFQKGDIAEGYSVSREKKESFPLTVTSAQKNPTAFYLCASGGTQYNEQFFGPGTRLTVL.

The V and J genes are TRBV5-1 and TRBJ2-3; D uncertain. Between the trimmed V and J ends, which lost 3 bases and 5 bases, there was a span of 13 bases. CDR3 length equals 14 residues. Germline V gene data show CDR1 as SGHRS and CDR2 as YFSETQ. The CDR3 DNA reads TGCGCCAGCAGCTCCTCAGGAGACGTAGATACGCAGTATTTT. It codes for CASSSSGDVDTQYF.

This clone was recorded only once. The chain employs TRBV28 and TRBJ1-5; possibly TRBD1 for D (5 bases). CDR1 MDHEN and CDR2 SYDVKM come from the germline V gene. CDR3 length: 17 amino acids. V shed 6 bases and J shed 3 bases, with 21 bases lying between them. In DNA, the CDR3 is TGTGCCAGCAGCCGGACGGGGCCCACGCGGGTCAATCAGCCCCAGCATTTT. It translates to CASSRTGPTRVNQPQHF.

The rearrangement links TRBV5-1 to TRBJ1-2, with 7 nucleotides matching TRBD1. There are 15 residues in the CDR3. V dropped 7 bases and J dropped 0; count of bases not matched to a gene: 9. Germline V gene data show CDR1 as SGHRS and CDR2 as YFSETQ. CDR3 sequence: CASAAGGAANYGYTF. Here the CDR3 DNA reads TGCGCCAGCGCCGCAGGGGGGGCGGCTAACTATGGCTACACCTTC. Complete variable domain (other parts from reference TRBV5-1 and TRBJ1-2): KAGVTQTPRYLIKTRGQQVTLSCSPISGHRSVSWYQQTPGQGLQFLFEYFSETQRNKGNFPGRFSGRQFSNSRSEMNVSTLELGDSALYLCASAAGGAANYGYTFGSGTRLTVV.